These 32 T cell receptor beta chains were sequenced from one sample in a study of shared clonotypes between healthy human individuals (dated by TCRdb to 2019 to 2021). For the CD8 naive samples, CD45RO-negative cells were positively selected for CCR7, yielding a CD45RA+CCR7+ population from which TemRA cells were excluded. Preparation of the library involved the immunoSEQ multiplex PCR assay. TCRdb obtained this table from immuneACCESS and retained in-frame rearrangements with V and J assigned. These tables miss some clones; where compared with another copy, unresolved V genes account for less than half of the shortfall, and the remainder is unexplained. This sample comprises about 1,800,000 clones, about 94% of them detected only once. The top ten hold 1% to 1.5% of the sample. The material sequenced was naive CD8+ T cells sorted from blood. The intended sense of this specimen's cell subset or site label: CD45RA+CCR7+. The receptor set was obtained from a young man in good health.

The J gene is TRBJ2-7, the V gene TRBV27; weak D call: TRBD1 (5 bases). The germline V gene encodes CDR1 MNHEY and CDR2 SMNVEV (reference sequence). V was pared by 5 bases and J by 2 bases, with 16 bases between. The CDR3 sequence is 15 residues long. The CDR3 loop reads CASSLQVETAYEQYF. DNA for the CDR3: TGTGCCAGCAGTCTTCAGGTCGAGACAGCCTACGAGCAGTACTTC.

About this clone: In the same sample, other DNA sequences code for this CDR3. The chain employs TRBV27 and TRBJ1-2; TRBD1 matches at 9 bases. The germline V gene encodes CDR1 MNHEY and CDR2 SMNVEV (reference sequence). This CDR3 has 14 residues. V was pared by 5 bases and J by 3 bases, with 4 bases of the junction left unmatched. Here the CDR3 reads CASSPGTGYYGYTF. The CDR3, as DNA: TGTGCCAGCAGTCCCGGGACAGGGTACTATGGCTACACCTTC.

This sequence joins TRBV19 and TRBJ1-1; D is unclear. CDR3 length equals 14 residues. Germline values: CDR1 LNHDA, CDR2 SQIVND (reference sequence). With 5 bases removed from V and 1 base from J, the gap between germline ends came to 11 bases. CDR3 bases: TGTGCCAGTAGTCGATATCAGGAGAACACTGAAGCTTTCTTT. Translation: CASSRYQENTEAFF.

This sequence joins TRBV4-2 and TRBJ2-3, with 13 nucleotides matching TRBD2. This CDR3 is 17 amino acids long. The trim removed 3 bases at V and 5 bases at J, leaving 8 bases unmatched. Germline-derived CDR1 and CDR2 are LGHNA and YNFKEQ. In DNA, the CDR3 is TGTGCCAGCAGCCAGACCACTAGCGGGGGGGCTAGAGATACGCAGTATTTT. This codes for CASSQTTSGGARDTQYF.

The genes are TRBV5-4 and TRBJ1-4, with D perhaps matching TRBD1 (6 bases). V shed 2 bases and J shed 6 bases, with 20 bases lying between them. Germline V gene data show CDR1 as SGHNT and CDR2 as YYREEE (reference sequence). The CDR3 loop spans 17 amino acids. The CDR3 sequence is CASSFGSGGRVDEKLFF. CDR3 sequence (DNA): TGTGCCAGCAGCTTTGGTTCTGGGGGCAGGGTCGATGAAAAACTGTTTTTT.

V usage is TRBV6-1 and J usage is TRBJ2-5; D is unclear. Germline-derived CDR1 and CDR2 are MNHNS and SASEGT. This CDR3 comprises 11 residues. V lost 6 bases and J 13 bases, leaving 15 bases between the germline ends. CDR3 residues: CASRPGPHLYF. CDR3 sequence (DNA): TGTGCCAGCAGACCCGGGCCTCATTTGTACTTC.

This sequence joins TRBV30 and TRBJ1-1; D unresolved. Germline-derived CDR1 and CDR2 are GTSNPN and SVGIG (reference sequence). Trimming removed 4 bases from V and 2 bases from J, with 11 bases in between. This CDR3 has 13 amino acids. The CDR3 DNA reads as TGTGCCTGGAACGGGGATCTCAACACTGAAGCTTTCTTT. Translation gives CAWNGDLNTEAFF.

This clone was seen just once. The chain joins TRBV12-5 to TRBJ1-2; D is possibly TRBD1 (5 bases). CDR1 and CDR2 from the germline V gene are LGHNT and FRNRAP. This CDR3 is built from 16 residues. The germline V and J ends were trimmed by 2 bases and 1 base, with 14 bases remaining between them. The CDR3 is CASGLPGADGNYGYTF. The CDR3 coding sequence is TGTGCTAGTGGTTTGCCCGGGGCCGACGGTAACTATGGCTACACCTTC.

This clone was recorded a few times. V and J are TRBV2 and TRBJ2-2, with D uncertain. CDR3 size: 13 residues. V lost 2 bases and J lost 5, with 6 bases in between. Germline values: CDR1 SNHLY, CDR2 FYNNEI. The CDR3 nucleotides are TGTGCCAGCAGTGAAAGCTCAACCGGGGAGCTGTTTTTT. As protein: CASSESSTGELFF.

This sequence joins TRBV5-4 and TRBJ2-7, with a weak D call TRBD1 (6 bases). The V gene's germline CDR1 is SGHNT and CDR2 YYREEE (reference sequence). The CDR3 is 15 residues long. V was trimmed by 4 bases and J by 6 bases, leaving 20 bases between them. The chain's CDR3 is CASSPLQGEAVEQYF. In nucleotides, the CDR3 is TGTGCCAGCAGCCCGTTACAGGGAGAGGCGGTCGAGCAGTACTTC. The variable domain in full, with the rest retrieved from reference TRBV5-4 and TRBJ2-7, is ETGVTQSPTHLIKTRGQQVTLRCSSQSGHNTVSWYQQALGQGPQFIFQYYREEENGRGNFPPRFSGLQFPNYSSELNVNALELDDSALYLCASSPLQGEAVEQYFGPGTRLTVT.

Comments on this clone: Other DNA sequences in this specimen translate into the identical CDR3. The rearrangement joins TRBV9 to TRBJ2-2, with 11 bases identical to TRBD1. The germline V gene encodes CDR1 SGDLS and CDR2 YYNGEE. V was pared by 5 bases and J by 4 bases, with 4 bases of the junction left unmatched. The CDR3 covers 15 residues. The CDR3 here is CASSDGTGGTGELFF. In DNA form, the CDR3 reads TGTGCCAGCAGTGACGGGACAGGGGGCACCGGGGAGCTGTTTTTT.

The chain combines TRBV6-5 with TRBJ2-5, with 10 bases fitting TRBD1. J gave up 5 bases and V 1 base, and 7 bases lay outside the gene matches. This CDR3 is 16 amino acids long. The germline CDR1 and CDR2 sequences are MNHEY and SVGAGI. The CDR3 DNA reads TGTGCCAGCAGTTACTTCGGGACAGGGGCCGGGGAGACCCAGTACTTC. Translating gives CASSYFGTGAGETQYF.

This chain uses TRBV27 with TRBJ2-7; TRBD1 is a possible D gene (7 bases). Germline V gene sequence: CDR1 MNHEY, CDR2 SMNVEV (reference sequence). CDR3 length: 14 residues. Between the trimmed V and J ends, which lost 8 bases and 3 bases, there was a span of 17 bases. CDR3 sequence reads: CASGLTGTLYEQYF. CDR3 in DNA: TGTGCCAGCGGCCTGACAGGGACTCTCTACGAGCAGTACTTC.

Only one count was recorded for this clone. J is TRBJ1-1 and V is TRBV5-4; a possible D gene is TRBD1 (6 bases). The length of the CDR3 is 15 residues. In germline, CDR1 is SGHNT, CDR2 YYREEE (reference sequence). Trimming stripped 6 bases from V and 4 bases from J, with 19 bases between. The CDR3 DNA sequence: TGTGCCAGCACCCCGATGGGGGGGCTAGGCACTGAAGCTTTCTTT. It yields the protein CASTPMGGLGTEAFF.

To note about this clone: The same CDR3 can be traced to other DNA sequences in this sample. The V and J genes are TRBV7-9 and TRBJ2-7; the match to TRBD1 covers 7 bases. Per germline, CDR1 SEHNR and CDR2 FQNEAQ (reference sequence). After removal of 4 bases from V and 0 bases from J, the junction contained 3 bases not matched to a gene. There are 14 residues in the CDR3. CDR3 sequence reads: CASSSRDSSYEQYF. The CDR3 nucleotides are TGTGCCAGCAGCTCCCGGGACAGCTCCTACGAGCAGTACTTC. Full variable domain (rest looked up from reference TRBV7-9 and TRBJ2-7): DTGVSQNPRHKITKRGQNVTFRCDPISEHNRLYWYRQTLGQGPEFLTYFQNEAQLEKSRLLSDRFSAERPKGSFSTLEIQRTEQGDSAMYLCASSSRDSSYEQYFGPGTRLTVT.

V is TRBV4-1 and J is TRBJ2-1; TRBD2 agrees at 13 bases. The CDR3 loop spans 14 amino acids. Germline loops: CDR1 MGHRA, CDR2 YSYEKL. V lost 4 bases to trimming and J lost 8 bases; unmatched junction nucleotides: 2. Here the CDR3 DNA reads TGCGCCAGCAGCCGGACTAGCGGGAGTCATGAGCAGTTCTTC. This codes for CASSRTSGSHEQFF.

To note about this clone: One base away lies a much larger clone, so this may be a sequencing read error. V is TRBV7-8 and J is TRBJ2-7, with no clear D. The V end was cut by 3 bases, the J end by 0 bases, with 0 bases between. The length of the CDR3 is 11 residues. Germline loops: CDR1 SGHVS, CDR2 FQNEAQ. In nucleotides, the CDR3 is TGTGCCAGCAGCTTCTCCTACGAGCAGTACTTC. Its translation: CASSFSYEQYF.

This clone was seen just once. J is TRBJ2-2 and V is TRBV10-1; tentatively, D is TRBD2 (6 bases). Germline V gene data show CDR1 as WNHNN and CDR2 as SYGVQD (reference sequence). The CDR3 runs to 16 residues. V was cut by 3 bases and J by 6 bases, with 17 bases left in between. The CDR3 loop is CASSDGFDGGAGELFF. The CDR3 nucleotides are TGCGCCAGCAGTGATGGGTTCGACGGAGGGGCCGGGGAGCTGTTTTTT.

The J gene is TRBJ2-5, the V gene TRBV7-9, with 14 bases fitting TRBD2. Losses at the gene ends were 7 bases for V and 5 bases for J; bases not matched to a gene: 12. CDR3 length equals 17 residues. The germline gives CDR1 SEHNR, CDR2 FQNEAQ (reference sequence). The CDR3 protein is CASTVQGLAGVAETQYF. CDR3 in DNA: TGTGCCAGCACCGTCCAGGGACTAGCGGGAGTCGCGGAGACCCAGTACTTC.

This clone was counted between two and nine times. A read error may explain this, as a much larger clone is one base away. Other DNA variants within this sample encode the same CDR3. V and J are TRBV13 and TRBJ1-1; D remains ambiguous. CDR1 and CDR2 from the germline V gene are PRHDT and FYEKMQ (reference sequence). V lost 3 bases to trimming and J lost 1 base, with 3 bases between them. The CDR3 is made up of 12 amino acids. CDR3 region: CASSLGNTEAFF. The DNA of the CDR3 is TGTGCCAGCAGCTTGGGGAACACTGAAGCTTTCTTT.

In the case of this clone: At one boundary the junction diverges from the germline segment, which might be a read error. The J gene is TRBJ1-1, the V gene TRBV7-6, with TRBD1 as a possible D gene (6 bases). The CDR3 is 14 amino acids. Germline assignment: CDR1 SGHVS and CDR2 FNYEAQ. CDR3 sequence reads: CASSLAQGHTEAFF. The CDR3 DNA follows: TGTGCCAGCAGCCTAGCCCAGGGGCACACTGAAGCTTTCTTT. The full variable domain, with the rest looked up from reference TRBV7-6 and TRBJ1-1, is GAGVSQSPRYKVTKRGQDVALRCDPISGHVSLYWYRQALGQGPEFLTYFNYEAQQDKSGLPNDRFSAERPEGSISTLTIQRTEQRDSAMYRCASSLAQGHTEAFFGQGTRLTVV.

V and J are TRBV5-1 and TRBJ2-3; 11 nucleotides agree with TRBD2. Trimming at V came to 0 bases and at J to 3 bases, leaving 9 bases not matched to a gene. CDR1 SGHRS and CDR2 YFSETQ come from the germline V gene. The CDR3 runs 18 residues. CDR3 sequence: CASSLEGRTSGLTDTQYF. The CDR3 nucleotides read TGCGCCAGCAGCTTGGAGGGCCGGACTAGCGGGTTGACAGATACGCAGTATTTT.

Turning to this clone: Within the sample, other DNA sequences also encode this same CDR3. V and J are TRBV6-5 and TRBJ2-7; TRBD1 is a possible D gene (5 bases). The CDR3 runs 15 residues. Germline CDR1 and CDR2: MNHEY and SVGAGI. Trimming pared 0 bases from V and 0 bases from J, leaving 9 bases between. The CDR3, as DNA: TGTGCCAGCAGTTACTCAGGGGCGAGCTCCTACGAGCAGTACTTC. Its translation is CASSYSGASSYEQYF.

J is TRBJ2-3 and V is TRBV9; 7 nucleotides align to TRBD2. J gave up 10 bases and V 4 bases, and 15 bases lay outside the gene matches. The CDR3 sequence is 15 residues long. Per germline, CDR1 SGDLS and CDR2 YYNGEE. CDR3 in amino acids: CASSLDGLVGESQYF. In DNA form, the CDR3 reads TGTGCCAGCAGCTTAGATGGACTAGTGGGGGAGTCGCAGTATTTT.

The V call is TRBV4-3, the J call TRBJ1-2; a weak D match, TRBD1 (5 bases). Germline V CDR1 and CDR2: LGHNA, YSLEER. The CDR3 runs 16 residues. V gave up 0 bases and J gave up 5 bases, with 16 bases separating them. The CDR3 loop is CASSQELGGDLYGYTF. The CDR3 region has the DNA TGCGCCAGCAGCCAAGAACTCGGGGGGGATCTGTATGGCTACACCTTC.

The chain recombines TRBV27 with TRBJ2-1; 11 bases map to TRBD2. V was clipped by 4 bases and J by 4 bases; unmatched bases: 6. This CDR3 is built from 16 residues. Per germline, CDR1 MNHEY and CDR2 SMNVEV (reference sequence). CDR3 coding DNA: TGTGCCAGCAGTTATAGCGGGACTAGCGGTTACAATGAGCAGTTCTTC. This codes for CASSYSGTSGYNEQFF.

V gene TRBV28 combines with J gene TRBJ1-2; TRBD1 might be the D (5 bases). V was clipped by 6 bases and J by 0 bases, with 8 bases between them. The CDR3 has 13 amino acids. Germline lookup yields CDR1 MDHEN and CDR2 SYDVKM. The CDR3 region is CASRGPSNYGYTF. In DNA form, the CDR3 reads TGTGCCAGCAGGGGGCCTTCTAACTATGGCTACACCTTC.

The CDR3 sequence: CASSYGAGQASYEQYF. CDR3 coding DNA: TGTGCCAGTAGTTATGGGGCGGGCCAGGCGTCCTACGAGCAGTACTTC. The gene calls are TRBV19 and TRBJ2-7; either TRBD1 or TRBD2 may fit D (5 bases each). Trimming took 5 bases from V and 1 from J, leaving 18 bases between them. CDR3 length equals 16 residues. Per the germline V gene, CDR1 is LNHDA and CDR2 is SQIVND (reference sequence).

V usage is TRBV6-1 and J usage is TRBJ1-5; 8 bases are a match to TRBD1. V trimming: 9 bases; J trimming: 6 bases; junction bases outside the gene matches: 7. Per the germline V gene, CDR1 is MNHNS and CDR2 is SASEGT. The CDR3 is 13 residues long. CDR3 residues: CASRTGSGQPQHF. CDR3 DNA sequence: TGTGCCAGTAGGACAGGGAGCGGTCAGCCCCAGCATTTT.

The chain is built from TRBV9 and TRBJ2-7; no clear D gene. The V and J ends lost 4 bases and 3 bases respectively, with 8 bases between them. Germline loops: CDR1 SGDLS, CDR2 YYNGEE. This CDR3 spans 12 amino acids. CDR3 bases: TGTGCCAGCAGCTCCGACGGCTACGAGCAGTACTTC. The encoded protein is CASSSDGYEQYF.

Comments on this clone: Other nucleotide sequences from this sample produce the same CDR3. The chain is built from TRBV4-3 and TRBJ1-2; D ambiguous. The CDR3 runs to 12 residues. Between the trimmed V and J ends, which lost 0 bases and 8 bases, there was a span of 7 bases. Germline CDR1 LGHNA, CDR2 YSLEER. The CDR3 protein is CASSQDGYGYTF. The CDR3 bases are TGCGCCAGCAGCCAAGATGGATACGGCTACACCTTC.

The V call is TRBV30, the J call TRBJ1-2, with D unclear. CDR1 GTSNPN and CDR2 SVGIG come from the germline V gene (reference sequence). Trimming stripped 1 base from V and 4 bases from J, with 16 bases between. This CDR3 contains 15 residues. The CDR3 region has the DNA TGTGCCTGGAGTGAAGATCCGCCTTCACTCTATGGCTACACCTTC. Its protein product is CAWSEDPPSLYGYTF.